This T cell receptor beta chain was recovered during a study of Ad26.COV2.S vaccination and SARS-CoV-2 variants. General study points: Substantial response breadth was reportedly seen for spike-specific CD8+ and CD4+ T cells after vaccination.

Data came from immunoSEQ multiplex PCR; TCRdb stores just in-frame clones and leaves some out. The table shows about 140,000 clones, with around 86% occurring only once. Of note for this clone: Its antigen is unknown.

The length of the CDR3 is 11 residues. V was cut by 5 bases and J by 12 bases, with 11 bases left in between. The V gene is TRBV12-3 or TRBV12-4, the J gene TRBJ2-1; perhaps TRBD1 as D (5 bases). The TCR was taken from a human donor who had recovered from COVID-19. Sequenced here: peripheral blood, sampled after recovery from COVID-19. CDR3 loop: CASSAGFGQFF. The DNA of the CDR3 is TGTGCCAGCAGTGCAGGGTTCGGGCAGTTCTTC.